This T cell receptor beta chain was recovered during a study of T cells in Graves' hyperthyroidism and ophthalmopathy (dated by TCRdb to between 2018 and 2021). Looking at the study overall: Peripheral blood samples were taken at the time of initial diagnosis, prior to any treatment. TCR Vbeta CDR3 sequencing of roughly 140 peripheral blood samples (under 45 ophthalmopathy, approximately 80 hyperthyroidism and some 17 progressor patients) is reported in the paper. The 75 to 100 discovery patients were divided at random into training and test sets in a 7:3 ratio. Following sampling, methimazole starting at 30 mg daily was given to hyperthyroidism patients, and high-dose intravenous methylprednisolone was given to ophthalmopathy patients. TCR V-J signatures able to tell the groups apart were searched for in a discovery cohort of some 100 patients, of whom roughly 42 had Graves' ophthalmopathy and around 58 had stable Graves' hyperthyroidism. In addition, the study compared T-cell repertoires in thyroid tissue and in blood from a handful of Graves' hyperthyroidism patients. An independent validation cohort of 18 to 20 hyperthyroidism patients and more than 15 patients who later progressed to ophthalmopathy tested prospective prediction of ophthalmopathy. Paper-wide results and their limitations: Most expanded thyroid clonotypes (frequency above 0.001) were also found in blood, which suggests that blood repertoires may mirror thyroid immune responses. During validation, the model predicted progression to ophthalmopathy a median of roughly six months ahead of onset, with around 71% sensitivity and about 72% specificity. Sample size was not statistically predetermined, and blinding of investigators to group allocation was not performed. Ophthalmopathy was separated from stable hyperthyroidism by a 13 V-J signature model, with 85% to 90% sensitivity and approximately 84% specificity obtained in cross-validation and 80%/75% obtained in testing.

From cysteine to phenylalanine, the CDR3 is 16 amino acids long. The CDR3 DNA has 48 bases and is translated from base 1. Reading the germline V gene (reference sequence) gives CDR1 LNHDA and CDR2 SQIVND. V lost 2 bases and J lost 7 bases, and the count of bases not matched to a germline gene is 11. Hyperthyroidism patients were newly diagnosed, with disease duration under 2 months, and aged 18 to 65 years. Exclusion was applied to patients with uncontrolled infections, other autoimmune diseases, pregnancy or lactation. Diagnoses were established on the basis of clinical symptoms, serum thyroxine and TRAb, thyroid ultrasound, and orbital computed tomography. For progressor patients, blood was drawn at the first diagnosis of hyperthyroidism, before any ophthalmopathy symptoms had appeared. PBMCs were separated from roughly 9.3 ml of fresh peripheral blood using Ficoll-Paque density gradient centrifugation. Progressor patients were initially diagnosed with Graves' hyperthyroidism and developed ophthalmopathy during follow-up. Total RNA was extracted using Trizol reagent, and RNA quality was assessed on an Agilent 2100 Bioanalyzer.

Amplification of TCR beta CDR3 regions was carried out from RNA transcripts. The first round of RT-PCR for the TCR CDR3 was performed with the HTBI primer set and the Qiagen OneStep RT-PCR kit. A second multiplex PCR round built the libraries, followed by size selection and purification. Libraries were sequenced paired-end with 100 bp reads on an Illumina HiSeq2000. The authors processed their data as follows. SOAPnuke was used to process the raw data, removing reads that contained adapters or uncalled bases, had a mean Phred below 15, or lacked an exact match to the constant primer or identifier. COPE v1.2.5 was used to merge the high-quality paired reads, and each unique nucleotide sequence was defined as a clonotype. MiTCR v1.1 was used to align the clonotypes against IMGT TRBV, TRBD and TRBJ reference segments. The analysis was restricted to V-J combinations with a frequency above 0.0001, which together covered approximately 99% of the repertoires. A TCS score was defined as the ratio between F50 (clonal expansion) and ExV (chaos), using BLOSUM62-based TCRdist between CDR3 peptides within each V-J. Welch's t-statistics and random forest reduced some 510 V-J features to around 14, which were used in a naive Bayes classifier (R e1071). Using fastp at Q25 and MiXCR, TCRdb reprocessed the public reads and kept productive beta chains. Each record represents a unique CDR3 protein, reported with the most common genes and DNA among its rows. For this entry, the V and J calls and clone size follow TCRdb and not the study's own pipeline. In this sample the table shows under 750,000 distinct CDR3 sequences, around a sixth of which occur a single time. In total, the top ten clones hold roughly a sixth of the sample.

Regarding this clonotype: Its binding antigen is unknown. There are no base qualities to consult, and no much larger clone falls within one base.

The V and J segments used are TRBV19 and TRBJ1-5; 7 nucleotides in the junction match TRBD1. What was sequenced was blood. The clonotype comes from a woman aged 50 to 60 with Graves' hyperthyroidism that later progressed to Graves' ophthalmopathy. For the CDR3, the sequence is CASSIPRRGNRQPQHF. The nucleotide sequence reads TGTGCCAGTAGTATACCCCGCAGGGGGAATAGACAGCCCCAGCATTTT. The full variable domain, with segments outside the CDR3 supplied by the reference TRBV19 and TRBJ1-5 proteins, appears as DGGITQSPKYLFRKEGQNVTLSCEQNLNHDAMYWYRQDPGQGLRLIYYSQIVNDFQKGDIAEGYSVSREKKESFPLTVTSAQKNPTAFYLCASSIPRRGNRQPQHFGDGTRLSIL.